The clone carrying this T cell receptor (beta chain) was seen a few times. Antigen unknown. The data were taken from a study of beta chain features in type 1 diabetes. The sequenced template was cDNA made from the entire isolated RNA. Clones were read by immunoSEQ multiplex PCR, and TCRdb kept only the in-frame ones, dropping some. Of approximately 250,000 clones in the sample, about a tenth were seen once. Notes on the study in general: Compared to healthy donors, patients appeared to have naive, central memory and Treg TCRB repertoires that were more alike. Significant though moderate, a shortening of TCRB CDR3s appeared in all four CD4+ subsets of Type 1 diabetes patients. A cDNA-based sequencing approach could over-represent cells with high TCR expression.

The TCR originated in a man aged 25 to 40 with type 1 diabetes. Sequencing was performed on naive CD4+ T cells from blood.

The CDR3 coding sequence is TGTGCCAGCAGTTCCCCCCGACAGGGAGAGACCCAGTACTTC. The encoded protein is CASSSPRQGETQYF. This rearrangement joins TRBV28 to TRBJ2-5; 7 bases fit TRBD1. CDR3 length: 14 amino acids. Trimming removed 4 bases from V and 4 bases from J; junction bases left unmatched: 6. In germline, CDR1 is MDHEN, CDR2 SYDVKM.